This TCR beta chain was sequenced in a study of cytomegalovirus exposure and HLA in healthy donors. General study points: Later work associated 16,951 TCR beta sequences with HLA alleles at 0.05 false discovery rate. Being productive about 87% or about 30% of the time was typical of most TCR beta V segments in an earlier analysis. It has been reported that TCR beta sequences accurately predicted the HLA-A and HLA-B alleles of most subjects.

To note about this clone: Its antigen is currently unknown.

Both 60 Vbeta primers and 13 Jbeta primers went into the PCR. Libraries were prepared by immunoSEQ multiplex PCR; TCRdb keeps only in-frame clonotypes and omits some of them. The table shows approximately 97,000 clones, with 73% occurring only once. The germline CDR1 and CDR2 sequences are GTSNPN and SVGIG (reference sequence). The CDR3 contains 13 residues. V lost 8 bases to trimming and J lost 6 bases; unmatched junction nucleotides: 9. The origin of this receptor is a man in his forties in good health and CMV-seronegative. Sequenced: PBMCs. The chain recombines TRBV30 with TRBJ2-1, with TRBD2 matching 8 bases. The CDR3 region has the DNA TGTGCCGGCCAATGGGCGGGGGGCAATGAGCAGTTCTTC. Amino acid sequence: CAGQWAGGNEQFF.